The T cell receptor beta chain described here comes from a study of blood T cell repertoires in COVID-19. Profiled with immunoSEQ multiplex PCR; TCRdb holds only in-frame clones, not every one. This repertoire shows about 130,000 clones, roughly 80% found once; its top ten account for roughly 9.2%. Germline V CDR1 and CDR2: SNHLY, FYNNEI. This CDR3 region has 15 residues. Trimming pared 5 bases from V and 0 bases from J, leaving 10 bases between. The material sequenced was PBMCs or T cells enriched from blood (not recorded which). The chain uses TRBV2 and TRBJ1-4; no definite D call. The TCR comes from a man between 45 and 60 years old who had recovered from COVID-19. This CDR3 reads CASSPSGSTNEKLFF. The CDR3 coding sequence is TGTGCCAGCAGTCCCTCGGGGTCAACTAATGAAAAACTGTTTTTT.